This T cell receptor (beta chain) was identified during a study of response to subunit inactivated influenza vaccine. In TCRdb, the RT-PCR reads were re-called with MiXCR into one record per CDR3 protein. In the table there are 650,000 to 800,000 distinct CDR3 sequences, about 15% of which are singletons. Overall study results and limits: There was a suggestion from the authors that each seasonal influenza vaccination recruits few new T cells.

Worth noting for this clonotype: The antigen remains undetermined.

V was trimmed by 5 bases and J by 3 bases, leaving 15 bases between them. Germline loops: CDR1 SEHNR, CDR2 FQNEAQ (reference sequence). There are 15 residues in the CDR3. The receptor's source is a man in his fifties or sixties who received an inactivated influenza vaccine. The V and J genes are TRBV7-9 and TRBJ2-3; possible D gene TRBD1, 6 bases. Material: PBMCs from blood, obtained less than 15 days before vaccination. The CDR3 region is CASSKGGSETDTQYF. The CDR3 DNA is TGTGCCAGCAGCAAAGGGGGTTCCGAGACAGATACGCAGTATTTT.